This is a list of T cell receptor beta chains from one sample in a study of blood T cell repertoires in COVID-19. Sequencing was performed with immunoSEQ multiplex PCR; in TCRdb, only in-frame clones are kept and a portion is missing. The data hold over 250,000 clones, with more than 75% observed a single time. Sample: peripheral blood. These receptors were collected from a woman in her thirties or forties who had recovered from COVID-19. Both conserved end residues are part of each CDR3. A D gene is named only where the DNA matches it firmly. Clone size is not always given. Where it is, it says once, few, many or a class for expanded clones.

NA,TRBV10-3,few,TRBJ1-5,15,TGTGCCATCAGTGAGGGCGGGAATAGCAATCAGCCCCAGCATTTT,CAISEGGNSNQPQHF
NA,TRBV7-9,NA,TRBJ1-2,15,TGTGCCAGCAGCTCCGGGGGGCAGGTGCCCTATGGCTACACCTTC,CASSSGGQVPYGYTF
TRBD1,TRBV29-1,NA,TRBJ2-2,15,TGCAGCGGCCGGACCCGGGACAGTCACACCGGGGAGCTGTTTTTT,CSGRTRDSHTGELFF
NA,TRBV6-5,NA,TRBJ2-7,14,TGTGCCAGCAGTTACGGGGGGGCCAGTGGCGAGCAGTACTTC,CASSYGGASGEQYF
TRBD1,TRBV19,NA,TRBJ1-1,15,TGTGCCAGTAGTATATTGGGACAGGGTAACACTGAAGCTTTCTTT,CASSILGQGNTEAFF
NA,TRBV27,NA,TRBJ1-2,15,TGTGCCAGCAGTCCAGAGCCGGGGGGTGGCTATGGCTACACCTTC,CASSPEPGGGYGYTF
NA,TRBV6-5,NA,TRBJ1-4,15,TGTGCCAGCAGGGACCCCGGACATAATAATGAAAAACTGTTTTTT,CASRDPGHNNEKLFF
TRBD2,TRBV5-4,NA,TRBJ2-2,16,TGTGCCAGCAGCCCCGGACTAGCGGGAGGCACCGGGGAGCTGTTTTTT,CASSPGLAGGTGELFF
NA,TRBV7-9,NA,TRBJ1-2,12,TGTGCCAGCAGCTTGGGGGCAGACCTCTACACCTTC,CASSLGADLYTF
NA,TRBV24-1,NA,TRBJ2-3,14,TGTGCCACCAGTGACCCGACAGGCACAGATACGCAGTATTTT,CATSDPTGTDTQYF
TRBD2,TRBV13,NA,TRBJ2-1,16,TGTGCCAGCAGCCAGGGACTAGCGGGTTCCTACAATGAGCAGTTCTTC,CASSQGLAGSYNEQFF
TRBD2,TRBV7-9,NA,TRBJ2-4,14,TGTGCCAGCAGCCTCGGGACTAGGGGAAACATTCAGTACTTC,CASSLGTRGNIQYF
TRBD1,TRBV6-5,NA,TRBJ2-1,12,TGTGCCAGCCAGGGGGCGCCGGGTGAGCAGTTCTTC,CASQGAPGEQFF
NA,TRBV10-3,NA,TRBJ2-2,15,TGTGCCATCAGTGAGAGCCGGGAGTGGGCCGGGGAGCTGTTTTTT,CAISESREWAGELFF
TRBD1,TRBV6-2/TRBV6-3,few,TRBJ1-5,14,TGTGCCAGCAGTACGGGAACAGGGGGGCAGCCCCAGCATTTT,CASSTGTGGQPQHF
TRBD1,TRBV5-5,NA,TRBJ1-2,14,TGTGCCAGCAGCCTGGGACAGGGGGCGACCGGCTACACCTTC,CASSLGQGATGYTF
TRBD1,TRBV10-2,NA,TRBJ1-4,14,TGCGCCAGCAGAAACGGACAGGGTGCTGAAAAACTGTTTTTT,CASRNGQGAEKLFF
NA,TRBV6-2/TRBV6-3,NA,TRBJ2-2,11,TGTGCCAGCAGCCTATTTGGGGAGCTGTTTTTT,CASSLFGELFF
TRBD1,TRBV5-4,NA,TRBJ1-2,15,TGTGCCAGCAGCCTCGTCCGGACAGGGGACTATGGCTACACCTTC,CASSLVRTGDYGYTF
NA,TRBV10-3,NA,TRBJ1-1,14,TGTGCCATCAGTGATTCCAGACAGTCAACTGAAGCTTTCTTT,CAISDSRQSTEAFF
NA,TRBV6-2/TRBV6-3,NA,TRBJ2-7,13,TGTGCCAGCAGTTATGAGGTCACCTACGAGCAGTACTTC,CASSYEVTYEQYF
TRBD1,TRBV27,NA,TRBJ1-4,18,TGTGCCAGCAGTCCTACAACGGGACAGGGGGCTGGGAATGAAAAACTGTTTTTT,CASSPTTGQGAGNEKLFF
NA,TRBV4-3,NA,TRBJ1-2,16,TGCGCCAGCAGCCACCTTGGAGCGGGGGGAGTACGTGGCTACACCTTC,CASSHLGAGGVRGYTF
TRBD1,TRBV11-2,NA,TRBJ2-3,14,TGTGCCAGCAGCACACGACAGGGGTGGTATACGCAGTATTTT,CASSTRQGWYTQYF
NA,TRBV19,few,TRBJ1-6,18,TGTGCCAGTAGTATAGTGTGGGCAGGAAGCTCCTATAATTCACCCCTCCACTTT,CASSIVWAGSSYNSPLHF
TRBD2,TRBV5-6,NA,TRBJ2-7,14,TGTGCCAGCAGCCGGGGGGGGCCCCCCTACGAGCAGTACTTC,CASSRGGPPYEQYF
NA,TRBV30,NA,TRBJ1-3,14,TGTGCCTGGAGCCCCCCTCCCGGGGGAAACACCATATATTTT,CAWSPPPGGNTIYF
TRBD1,TRBV7-2,once,TRBJ1-2,16,TGTGCCAGCAGCTTAGGTGGGACAGGGAATAACTATGGCTACACCTTC,CASSLGGTGNNYGYTF
NA,TRBV7-3,NA,TRBJ2-7,15,TGTGCCAGCAGCTTAGGGCAGGGCAGCTCCTACGAGCAGTACTTC,CASSLGQGSSYEQYF
NA,TRBV2,NA,TRBJ2-5,12,TGTGCCAGCAGCCAGACACAAGAGACCCAGTACTTC,CASSQTQETQYF
NA,TRBV12-3/TRBV12-4,NA,TRBJ2-3,12,TGTGCCAGCAGTCCAGGGAGGTGGACGCAGTATTTT,CASSPGRWTQYF